The TCR beta chain described here comes from a study of T cells in Graves' hyperthyroidism and ophthalmopathy. PBMCs came from less than 11 ml fresh peripheral blood. This clonotype occurred a few times. Antigen unknown. From RNA transcripts, TCR beta CDR3 regions were amplified. HTBI primers were the set used in a first-round RT-PCR of the TCR CDR3. One entry per CDR3 protein, called by TCRdb with MiXCR from the multiplex PCR reads. The sample contains about 480,000 distinct CDR3 sequences, approximately 23% of which appear only once. The study, taken as a whole, reports: A median about 6 months before onset, the model predicted ophthalmopathy. Blood also contained most expanded thyroid clonotypes above 0.001.

The CDR3 extends over 13 amino acids. Germline loops: CDR1 MGHDK, CDR2 SYGVNS. Trimming left V 7 bases short and J 11 bases short, with 19 bases between. The material sequenced was blood. The chain has TRBV25-1 and TRBJ2-3; D remains ambiguous. This TCR derives from a woman between 65 and 79 years old with Graves' ophthalmopathy. This CDR3 is CASKGAPRGEQYF. CDR3 DNA sequence: TGTGCCAGCAAAGGAGCACCTAGAGGAGAGCAGTATTTT.